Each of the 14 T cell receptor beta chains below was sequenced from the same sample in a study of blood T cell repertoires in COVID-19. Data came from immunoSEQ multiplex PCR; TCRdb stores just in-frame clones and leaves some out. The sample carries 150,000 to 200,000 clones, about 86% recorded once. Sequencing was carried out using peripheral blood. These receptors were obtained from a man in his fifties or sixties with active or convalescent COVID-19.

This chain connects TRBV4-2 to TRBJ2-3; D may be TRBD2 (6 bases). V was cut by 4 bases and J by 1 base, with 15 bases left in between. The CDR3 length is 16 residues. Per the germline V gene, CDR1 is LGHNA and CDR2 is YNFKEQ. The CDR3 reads CASSPVGGLRTDTQYF. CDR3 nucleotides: TGTGCCAGCAGCCCGGTGGGGGGACTGCGCACAGATACGCAGTATTTT.

This CDR3 reads CASSSLAAEQFF. In DNA form, the CDR3 reads TGTGCCAGCAGTTCCTTAGCGGCTGAGCAGTTCTTC. This chain uses TRBV6-5 with TRBJ2-1; tentative D call: TRBD2 (6 bases). Germline lookup yields CDR1 MNHEY and CDR2 SVGAGI. V was pared by 4 bases and J by 9 bases, with 10 bases between. The CDR3 is 12 amino acids.

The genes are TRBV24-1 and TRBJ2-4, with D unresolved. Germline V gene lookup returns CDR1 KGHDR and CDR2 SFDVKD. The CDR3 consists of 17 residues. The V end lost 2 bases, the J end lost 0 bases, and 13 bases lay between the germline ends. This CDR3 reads CATSDSGSDLAKNIQYF. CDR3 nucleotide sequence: TGTGCCACCAGTGATTCCGGGTCCGACCTAGCCAAAAACATTCAGTACTTC.

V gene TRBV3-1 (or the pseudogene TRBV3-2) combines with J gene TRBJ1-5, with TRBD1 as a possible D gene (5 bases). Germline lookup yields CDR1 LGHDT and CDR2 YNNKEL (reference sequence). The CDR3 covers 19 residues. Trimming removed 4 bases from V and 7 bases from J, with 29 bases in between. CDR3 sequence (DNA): TGTGCCAGCAGCCTTTCCCCTCAAGGACACCTGAATTGGATGCAGCCCCAGCATTTT. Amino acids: CASSLSPQGHLNWMQPQHF.

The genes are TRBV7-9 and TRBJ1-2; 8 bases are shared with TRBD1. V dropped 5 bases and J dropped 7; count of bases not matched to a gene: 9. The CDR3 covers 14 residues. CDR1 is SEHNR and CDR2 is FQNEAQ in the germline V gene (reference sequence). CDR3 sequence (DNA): TGTGCCAGCAGCCAGGACAGGGACAATTTTGGCTACACCTTC. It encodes CASSQDRDNFGYTF.

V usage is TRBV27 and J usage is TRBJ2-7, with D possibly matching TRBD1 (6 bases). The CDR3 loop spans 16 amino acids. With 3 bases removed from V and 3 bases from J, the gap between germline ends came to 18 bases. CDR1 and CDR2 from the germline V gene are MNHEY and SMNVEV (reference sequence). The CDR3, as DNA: TGTGCCAGCAGTTTGCGGCCAGGGGTTGGTTTCTACGAGCAGTACTTC. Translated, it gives CASSLRPGVGFYEQYF.

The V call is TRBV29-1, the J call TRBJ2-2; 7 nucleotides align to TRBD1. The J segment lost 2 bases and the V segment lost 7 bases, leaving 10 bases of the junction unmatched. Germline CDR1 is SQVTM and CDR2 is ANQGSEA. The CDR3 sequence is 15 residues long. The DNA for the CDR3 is TGCAGCGCCAAACGAGGGACAGCTAACACCGGGGAGCTGTTTTTT. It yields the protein CSAKRGTANTGELFF.

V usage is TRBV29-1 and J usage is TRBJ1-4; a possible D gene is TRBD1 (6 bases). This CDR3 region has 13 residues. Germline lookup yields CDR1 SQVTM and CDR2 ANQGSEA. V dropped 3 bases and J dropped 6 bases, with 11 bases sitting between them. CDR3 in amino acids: CSVEDSPYEKLFF. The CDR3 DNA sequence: TGCAGCGTTGAGGACAGCCCTTATGAAAAACTGTTTTTT.

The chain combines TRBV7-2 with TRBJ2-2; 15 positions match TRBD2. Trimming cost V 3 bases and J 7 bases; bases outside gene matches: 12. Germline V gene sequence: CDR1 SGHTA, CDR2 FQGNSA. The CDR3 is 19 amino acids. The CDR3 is CASSFRRTSGRVHNGELFF. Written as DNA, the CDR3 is TGTGCCAGCAGCTTTCGCCGGACTAGCGGGAGGGTTCATAACGGGGAGCTGTTTTTT.

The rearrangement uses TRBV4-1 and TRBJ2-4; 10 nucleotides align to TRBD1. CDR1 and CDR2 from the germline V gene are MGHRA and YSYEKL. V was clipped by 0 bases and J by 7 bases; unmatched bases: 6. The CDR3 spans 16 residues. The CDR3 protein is CASSQERRQGANIQYF. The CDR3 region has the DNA TGCGCCAGCAGCCAAGAGAGGAGACAGGGGGCGAACATTCAGTACTTC.

CDR3 nucleotide sequence: TGTGCCAGCAGCCAAGTGACAGTTGGCTACACCTTC. Translating gives CASSQVTVGYTF. J is TRBJ1-2 and V is TRBV14, with TRBD1 as a possible D gene (5 bases). CDR1 SGHDN and CDR2 FVKESK come from the germline V gene. With 1 base removed from V and 7 bases from J, the gap between germline ends came to 7 bases. The CDR3 contains 12 residues.

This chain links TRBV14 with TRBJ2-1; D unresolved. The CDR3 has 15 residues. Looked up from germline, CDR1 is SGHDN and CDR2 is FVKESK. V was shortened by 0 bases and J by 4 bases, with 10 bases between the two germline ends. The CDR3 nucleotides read TGTGCCAGCAGCCAAGAATTGGGCGATTACAATGAGCAGTTCTTC. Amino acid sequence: CASSQELGDYNEQFF.

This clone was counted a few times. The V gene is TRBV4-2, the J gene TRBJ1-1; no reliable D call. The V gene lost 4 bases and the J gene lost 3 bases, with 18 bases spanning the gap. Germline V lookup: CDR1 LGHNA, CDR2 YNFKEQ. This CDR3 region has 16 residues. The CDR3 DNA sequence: TGTGCCAGCAGCCCGAAGCGAGGGTTACGGGACACTGAAGCTTTCTTT. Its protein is CASSPKRGLRDTEAFF.

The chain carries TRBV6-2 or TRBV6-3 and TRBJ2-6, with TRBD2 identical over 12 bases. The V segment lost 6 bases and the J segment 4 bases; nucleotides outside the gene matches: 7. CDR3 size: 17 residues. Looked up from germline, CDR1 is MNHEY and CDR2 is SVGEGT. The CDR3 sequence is CASSPTSGGPGANVLTF. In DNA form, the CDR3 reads TGTGCCAGCAGCCCTACTAGCGGGGGGCCCGGGGCCAACGTCCTGACTTTC.